The clone carrying this T cell receptor (beta chain) was recorded only once. This specimen comes from a study of blood T cell repertoires in COVID-19. Study summary: Specimens from acute and convalescent COVID-19 originated in the United States, Italy and Spain. From T cells, B-cell-depleted T cells, or PBMCs came the material, which was cDNA or gDNA.

The CDR3 extends over 14 amino acids. The V gene's germline CDR1 is SGHRS and CDR2 YFSETQ. V was cut by 0 bases and J by 10 bases, with 16 bases left in between. Methods used by the authors: Reference gene primers were amplified, and this amplification served to estimate nucleated cell counts. The protocol was immunoSEQ multiplex PCR, while the TCRdb copy is restricted to in-frame clones and leaves out a portion. That table gives V, J and clone size, and the DNA gave D and trimming. The table lists more than 200,000 clones, approximately 86% of them singletons. The sequence was obtained from a man older than 75 with acute or convalescent COVID-19. The V and J genes are TRBV5-1 and TRBJ1-2; D possibly corresponds to TRBD1 (6 bases). The material sequenced was peripheral blood. CDR3 sequence: CASSLAVTGKHYTF. In nucleotides, the CDR3 is TGCGCCAGCAGCTTGGCTGTAACAGGGAAACACTACACCTTC. Together with reference TRBV5-1 and TRBJ1-2, the CDR3 gives the full variable domain: KAGVTQTPRYLIKTRGQQVTLSCSPISGHRSVSWYQQTPGQGLQFLFEYFSETQRNKGNFPGRFSGRQFSNSRSEMNVSTLELGDSALYLCASSLAVTGKHYTFGSGTRLTVV.